These T cell receptor beta chains were read from a single sample in a study of blood T cell repertoires in COVID-19. Assay: immunoSEQ multiplex PCR; the TCRdb copy retains only in-frame clones and omits some. Of 300,000 to 350,000 clones listed, approximately 91% are singletons. The sample comprised peripheral blood. These receptors originate from a woman aged 65 to 85 with COVID-19, enrolled during active disease. CDR3s include the opening cysteine and the closing phenylalanine or tryptophan. D genes are given only for firm matches.

J: TRBJ1-2
V: TRBV12-3/TRBV12-4
D: .
DNA: TGTGCCAGCAGTTTGGGACTTTGGGGCTACACCTTC
CDR3: CASSLGLWGYTF

J: TRBJ1-5
V: TRBV7-9
D: .
DNA: TGTGCCAGCAGCTTACGAGATCAGCCCCAGCATTTT
CDR3: CASSLRDQPQHF

J: TRBJ1-5
V: TRBV3-1/TRBV3-2
D: .
DNA: TGTGCCAGCAGCCAAACCGGGGGAAGCCAGCCCCAGCATTTT
CDR3: CASSQTGGSQPQHF

J: TRBJ1-4
V: TRBV19
D: TRBD1
DNA: TGTGCCAGTAGGAAAGGACAGGGAAATGAAAAACTGTTTTTT
CDR3: CASRKGQGNEKLFF

J: TRBJ1-5
V: TRBV5-6
D: TRBD1
DNA: TGTGCCAGCAGCCAGGGGACAGGGATCAGCCAGCCCCAGCATTTT
CDR3: CASSQGTGISQPQHF

J: TRBJ1-6
V: TRBV6-5
D: TRBD1
DNA: TGTGCCAGCAGCCTGACAGGGGGAAATTCACCCCTCCACTTT
CDR3: CASSLTGGNSPLHF

J: TRBJ1-4
V: TRBV10-3
D: .
DNA: TGTGCCATCAGTGAGTCGGGTGGGAGGCCCACTAATGAAAAACTGTTTTTT
CDR3: CAISESGGRPTNEKLFF

J: TRBJ1-2
V: TRBV9
D: TRBD1
DNA: TGTGCCAGCAGCGTAGCGCGGGAAGGACAGGACTATGGCTACACCTTC
CDR3: CASSVAREGQDYGYTF

J: TRBJ1-6
V: TRBV7-9
D: TRBD1
DNA: TGTGCCAGCAGTCCCCCTGGGACAGGAAATTCACCCCTCCACTTT
CDR3: CASSPPGTGNSPLHF

J: TRBJ1-1
V: TRBV10-1
D: .
DNA: TGCGCCAGCAGTGAGTCAAGGGGCTCCACTGAAGCTTTCTTT
CDR3: CASSESRGSTEAFF

J: TRBJ2-2
V: TRBV19
D: TRBD1
DNA: TGTGCCAGTAGTATGTGGACAGGGTCAACGAACACCCTCACCGGGGAGCTGTTTTTT
CDR3: CASSMWTGSTNTLTGELFF